This T cell receptor (beta chain) comes out of a study of blood T cell repertoires in COVID-19. About the study: The study drew acute and convalescent COVID-19 samples from the United States, Italy and Spain. T cells, B-cell-depleted T cells, or PBMCs supplied cDNA or gDNA.

In the original analysis: Amplifying reference gene primers gave estimates of nucleated cell counts. The table came from immunoSEQ multiplex PCR; TCRdb's copy has only in-frame clones and leaves some out. The V and J calls and the clone size are those of that table, but D and trimming were determined from the DNA. The sample consists of over 40,000 clones, roughly 88% of them appearing once. This sequence originates from a human donor in a cohort sampled during active COVID-19. Sample: peripheral blood.

As DNA, the CDR3 is TGTGCCAGCAGGCTCTCACAGGGCGCGAGCAATCAGCCCCAGCATTTT. This codes for CASRLSQGASNQPQHF. The chain carries TRBV27 and TRBJ1-5; tentative D call: TRBD1 (6 bases). The germline gives CDR1 MNHEY, CDR2 SMNVEV (reference sequence). CDR3 size: 16 residues. V lost 6 bases and J lost 1, with 16 bases in between.